These 20 T cell receptor beta chains originate from one sample sequenced in a study of T-cell memory formation after mild COVID-19 (dated by TCRdb to the early 2020s). To prepare the library, 5' RACE was applied. The instrument given in TCRdb is Illumina NovaSeq 6000. The public reads were reanalyzed by TCRdb: fastp trimming at Q25, MiXCR alignment, in-frame beta chains only. When rows share a CDR3 protein, they turn into one entry using the most common DNA and genes. A total of 300,000 to 400,000 distinct CDR3 sequences appear in this sample, approximately 15% of them only once. The top ten clonotypes cover about a fifth of the sample. The sample was PBMCs or a T cell subset sorted from them (not recorded which). All receptors derive from a man between 18 and 29 years old who had mild COVID-19 (a few samples of this study predate the infection). The sample titles of this study are shuffled in the database, so cell type and time point are left out; the donor was told from shared clones.

This clonotype has more than one count but fewer than ten. V is TRBV6-5 and J is TRBJ2-1, with 8 bases lining up with TRBD2. The CDR3 is 14 residues long. CDR1 and CDR2 from the germline V gene are MNHEY and SVGAGI. V dropped 4 bases and J dropped 6; count of bases not matched to a gene: 5. The CDR3: CASSFLRGGNEQFF. CDR3 nucleotides: TGTGCCAGCAGTTTCCTTCGGGGGGGCAATGAGCAGTTCTTC.

CDR3 bases: TGTGCCAGCAGTTCCAGTGGGGGCCTTACGCAGTATTTT. It codes for CASSSSGGLTQYF. This chain links TRBV6-5 with TRBJ2-3; a weak D match, TRBD1 (6 bases). V lost 4 bases and J 8 bases, leaving 13 bases between the germline ends. Germline CDR1 is MNHEY and CDR2 is SVGAGI. This CDR3 has 13 residues.

V and J are TRBV7-2 and TRBJ2-2; the match to TRBD1 covers 8 bases. The CDR3 length is 15 residues. The J segment lost 7 bases and the V segment lost 1 base, leaving 5 bases of the junction unmatched. Germline V CDR1 and CDR2: SGHTA, FQGNSA. DNA for the CDR3: TGTGCCAGCAGCTTAGGAACAGGGGGACGCGGGGAGCTGTTTTTT. It specifies CASSLGTGGRGELFF.

J is TRBJ1-1 and V is TRBV6-2 or TRBV6-3; 7 nucleotides agree with TRBD1. This CDR3 comprises 14 residues. The germline CDR1 and CDR2 sequences are MNHEY and SVGEGT. V was clipped by 6 bases and J by 6 bases; unmatched bases: 10. Written as DNA, the CDR3 is TGTGCCAGCAGCCCTCAGGGGGTGCGACCTGAAGCTTTCTTT. Its protein is CASSPQGVRPEAFF.

V and J are TRBV12-3 or TRBV12-4 and TRBJ1-2; D is perhaps TRBD1 (6 bases). This CDR3 has 15 residues. V dropped 6 bases and J dropped 4 bases, with 18 bases sitting between them. This CDR3 reads CASSLTRQAIYGYTF. In DNA, the CDR3 is TGTGCCAGCAGCCTTACCCGACAGGCAATCTATGGCTACACCTTC.

This clonotype appeared a few times. The J gene is TRBJ2-7, the V gene TRBV6-5, with D possibly TRBD1 on 5 matching bases. Trimming left V 2 bases short and J 3 bases short, with 8 bases between. The CDR3 has 13 amino acids. The germline V gene has CDR1 MNHEY and CDR2 SVGAGI. CDR3 DNA: TGTGCCAGCAGTTACAGGGGCAACTACGAGCAGTACTTC. It specifies CASSYRGNYEQYF.

The V call is TRBV2, the J call TRBJ1-2; D remains ambiguous. CDR1 and CDR2 (germline): SNHLY, FYNNEI. The CDR3 loop spans 9 amino acids. Between the trimmed V and J ends, which lost 3 bases and 8 bases, there was a span of 1 base. The CDR3 is CASSDGYTF. The CDR3 nucleotides are TGTGCCAGCAGTGACGGCTACACCTTC.

This clonotype was seen more than once but under ten times. The chain links TRBV7-2 to TRBJ1-1; D may be TRBD1 (5 bases). Per germline, CDR1 SGHTA and CDR2 FQGNSA. The CDR3 has 11 residues. Trimming took off 2 bases at V and 8 bases at J, with 6 bases between the two ends. Here the CDR3 DNA reads TGTGCCAGCAGCTTATGGGACGAAGCTTTCTTT. Translated, it gives CASSLWDEAFF.

The chain couples TRBV29-1 to TRBJ2-3; D unresolved. This CDR3 region has 12 residues. In germline, CDR1 is SQVTM, CDR2 ANQGSEA. V was clipped by 0 bases and J by 2 bases, with 3 bases between them. The CDR3 spells CSVEEITDTQYF. The CDR3 DNA sequence: TGCAGCGTTGAAGAAATCACAGATACGCAGTATTTT.

In its sample, this clonotype was seen a few times. The chain has TRBV6-5 and TRBJ2-7; D perhaps matches TRBD2 (6 bases). Germline CDR1 is MNHEY and CDR2 is SVGAGI. The CDR3 is 18 amino acids. Trimming left V 0 bases short and J 3 bases short, with 21 bases between. The CDR3 DNA follows: TGTGCCAGCAGTTACTCGGGGAGGCTGGTCAGGGAGATCTACGAGCAGTACGTC. This encodes CASSYSGRLVREIYEQYV.

This clonotype was seen a few times. The rearrangement uses TRBV6-2 or TRBV6-3 and TRBJ1-2; D is ambiguous. In germline, CDR1 is MNHEY, CDR2 SVGEGT. CDR3 length equals 14 residues. V dropped 1 base and J dropped 4 bases, with 10 bases sitting between them. Here the CDR3 reads CASSYYGSAYGYTF. CDR3 sequence (DNA): TGTGCCAGCAGTTACTACGGGTCGGCCTATGGCTACACCTTC.

The chain recombines TRBV12-3 or TRBV12-4 with TRBJ1-6; 9 bases align to TRBD1. V gave up 6 bases and J gave up 8 bases; unmatched junction bases: 5. CDR3 size: 14 residues. The CDR3 sequence: CASSPTGGDSPLHF. CDR3 DNA sequence: TGTGCCAGCAGCCCGACAGGGGGTGATTCACCCCTCCACTTT.

This clonotype appeared a few times. The V gene is TRBV9, the J gene TRBJ2-1, with 8 bases aligning to TRBD2. CDR3 length equals 16 residues. V lost 5 bases and J lost 0; bases outside the gene matches: 7. Germline V gene sequence: CDR1 SGDLS, CDR2 YYNGEE. CDR3 protein: CASSGGGPYSYNEQFF. DNA for the CDR3: TGTGCCAGCAGTGGCGGGGGGCCATACTCCTACAATGAGCAGTTCTTC.

This rearrangement joins TRBV19 to TRBJ2-2; tentatively, D is TRBD1 (5 bases). The germline CDR1 and CDR2 sequences are LNHDA and SQIVND (reference sequence). The CDR3 covers 14 residues. Trimming pared 4 bases from V and 4 bases from J, leaving 10 bases between. The CDR3 nucleotides are TGTGCCAGTAGTACCGGACAAATCACCGGGGAGCTGTTTTTT. Its translation: CASSTGQITGELFF.

CDR3 amino acids: CASSHAGWETQYF. As DNA, the CDR3 is TGTGCCAGCAGTCACGCTGGGTGGGAGACCCAGTACTTC. The V and J genes are TRBV2 and TRBJ2-5; D gene uncertain. Germline assignment: CDR1 SNHLY and CDR2 FYNNEI. Trimming left V 5 bases short and J 5 bases short, with 12 bases between. The CDR3 sequence is 13 residues long.

A few counts support this clonotype. This chain uses TRBV12-3 or TRBV12-4 with TRBJ2-1, with TRBD2 matching over 10 bases. The length of the CDR3 is 15 residues. J was trimmed by 4 bases and V by 3 bases; bases with no gene match: 3. The CDR3 protein is CASSFHSGGYNEQFF. The CDR3 coding sequence is TGTGCCAGCAGTTTTCATAGCGGGGGGTACAATGAGCAGTTCTTC.

This clonotype turned up a few times. This rearrangement joins TRBV4-3 to TRBJ2-1; TRBD2 matches at 8 bases. Germline assignment: CDR1 LGHNA and CDR2 YSLEER. This CDR3 is 16 amino acids long. The ends lost 3 bases at V and 8 bases at J; junction bases unmatched: 12. For the CDR3, the DNA is TGCGCCAGCAGCCAGGATTCCGGACTAGCTATGGATGAGCAGTTCTTC. This codes for CASSQDSGLAMDEQFF.

The V and J genes are TRBV18 and TRBJ2-3, with D uncertain. V lost 3 bases, J lost 2 bases, and 9 bases lay in between. The CDR3 consists of 14 residues. Germline V CDR1 and CDR2: KGHSH, LQKENI. Here the CDR3 reads CASSPQIHTDTQYF. CDR3 sequence (DNA): TGTGCCAGCTCACCGCAGATACACACAGATACGCAGTATTTT.

The rearrangement uses TRBV21-1 and TRBJ2-7; the D call in the table, TRBD1, was not verified against the DNA. TRBV21-1 represents a pseudogene. CDR3 size: 17 residues. For the CDR3, the DNA is TGTGCCAGCAGCAGTCCGACGACAGGGGTGTTATTCTGCGAGCAGTACGTC. This codes for CASSSPTTGVLFCEQYV.

This clonotype was observed once. The chain links TRBV4-1 to TRBJ1-3, with a tentative D call TRBD1 (5 bases). The CDR3 contains 15 residues. Germline assignment: CDR1 MGHRA and CDR2 YSYEKL. V was trimmed by 0 bases and J by 3 bases, leaving 9 bases between them. The CDR3 DNA is TGCGCCAGCAGCCAAGATCCAGGGAATGGAAACACCATATATTTT. Amino acids: CASSQDPGNGNTIYF.